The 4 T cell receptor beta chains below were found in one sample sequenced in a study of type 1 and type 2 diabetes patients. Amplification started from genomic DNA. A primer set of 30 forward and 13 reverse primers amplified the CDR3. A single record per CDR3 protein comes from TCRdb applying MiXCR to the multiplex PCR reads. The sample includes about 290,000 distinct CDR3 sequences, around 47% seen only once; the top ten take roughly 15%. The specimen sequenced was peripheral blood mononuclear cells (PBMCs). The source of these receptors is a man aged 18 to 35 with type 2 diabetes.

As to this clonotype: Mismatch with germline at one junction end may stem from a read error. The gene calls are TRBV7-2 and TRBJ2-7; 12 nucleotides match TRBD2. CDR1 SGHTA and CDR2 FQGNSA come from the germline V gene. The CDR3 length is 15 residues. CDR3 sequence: CATSRTSGTTYEQYF. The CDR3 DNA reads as TGCGCCACCAGCCGGACTAGCGGGACTACCTACGAGCAGTACTTC.

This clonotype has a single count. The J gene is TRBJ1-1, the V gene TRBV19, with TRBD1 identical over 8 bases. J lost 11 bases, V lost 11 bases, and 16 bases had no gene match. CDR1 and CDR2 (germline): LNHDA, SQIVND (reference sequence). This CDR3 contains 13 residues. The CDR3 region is CAWTVGQAGSAFF. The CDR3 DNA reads TGTGCCTGGACCGTGGGACAGGCGGGTAGTGCTTTCTTT.

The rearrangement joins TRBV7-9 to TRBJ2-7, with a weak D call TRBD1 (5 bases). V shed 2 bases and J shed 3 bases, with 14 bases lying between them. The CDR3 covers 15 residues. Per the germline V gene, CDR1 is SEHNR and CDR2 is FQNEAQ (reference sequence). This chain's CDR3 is CASSLRPTVYYEQYF. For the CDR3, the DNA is TGTGCCAGCAGCTTACGACCGACAGTTTACTACGAGCAGTACTTC.

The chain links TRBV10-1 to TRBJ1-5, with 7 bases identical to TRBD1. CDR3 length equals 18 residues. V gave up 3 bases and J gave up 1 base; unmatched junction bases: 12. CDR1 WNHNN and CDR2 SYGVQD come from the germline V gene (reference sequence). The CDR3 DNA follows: TGCGCCAGCAGTGACTCCGGACAGGCGATTGGGAGCAATCAGCCCCAGCATTTT. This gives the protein CASSDSGQAIGSNQPQHF.